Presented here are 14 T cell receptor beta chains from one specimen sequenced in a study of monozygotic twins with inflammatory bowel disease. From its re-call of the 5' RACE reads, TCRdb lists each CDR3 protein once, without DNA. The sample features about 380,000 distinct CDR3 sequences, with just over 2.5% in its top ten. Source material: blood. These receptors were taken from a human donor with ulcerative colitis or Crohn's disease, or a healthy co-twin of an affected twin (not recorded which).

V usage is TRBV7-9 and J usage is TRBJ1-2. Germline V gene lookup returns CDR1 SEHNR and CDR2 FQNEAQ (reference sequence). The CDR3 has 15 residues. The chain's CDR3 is CASSLSGGPLGGYTF.

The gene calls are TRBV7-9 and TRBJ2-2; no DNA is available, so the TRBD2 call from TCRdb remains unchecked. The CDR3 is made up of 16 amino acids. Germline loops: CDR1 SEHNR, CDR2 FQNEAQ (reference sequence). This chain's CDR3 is CASSSRTSGNTGELFF.

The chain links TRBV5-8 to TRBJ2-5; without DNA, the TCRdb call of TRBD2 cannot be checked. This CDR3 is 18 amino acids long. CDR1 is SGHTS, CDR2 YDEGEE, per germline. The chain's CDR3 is CASPANFIQRGEIETQYF.

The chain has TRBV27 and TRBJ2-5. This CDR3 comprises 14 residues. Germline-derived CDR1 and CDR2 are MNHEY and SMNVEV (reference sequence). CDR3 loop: CASSLSLRWETQYF.

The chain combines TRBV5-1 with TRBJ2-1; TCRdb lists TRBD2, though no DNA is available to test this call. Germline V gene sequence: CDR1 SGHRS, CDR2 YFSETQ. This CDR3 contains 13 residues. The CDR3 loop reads CASSLASGNEQFF. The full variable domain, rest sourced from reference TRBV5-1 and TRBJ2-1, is KAGVTQTPRYLIKTRGQQVTLSCSPISGHRSVSWYQQTPGQGLQFLFEYFSETQRNKGNFPGRFSGRQFSNSRSEMNVSTLELGDSALYLCASSLASGNEQFFGPGTRLTVL.

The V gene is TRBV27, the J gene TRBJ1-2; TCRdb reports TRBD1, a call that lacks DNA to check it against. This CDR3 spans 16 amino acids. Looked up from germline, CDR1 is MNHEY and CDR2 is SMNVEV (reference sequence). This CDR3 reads CASGQAWSLSSYGYTF.

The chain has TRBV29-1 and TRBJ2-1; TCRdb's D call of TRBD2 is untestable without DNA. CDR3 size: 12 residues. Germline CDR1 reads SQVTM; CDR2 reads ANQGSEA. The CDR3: CSVEEGRKKQFF.

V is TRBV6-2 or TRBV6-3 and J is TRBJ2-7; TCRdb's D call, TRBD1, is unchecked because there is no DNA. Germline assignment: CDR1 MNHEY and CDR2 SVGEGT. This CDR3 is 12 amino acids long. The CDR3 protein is CASGQAIYEQYF.

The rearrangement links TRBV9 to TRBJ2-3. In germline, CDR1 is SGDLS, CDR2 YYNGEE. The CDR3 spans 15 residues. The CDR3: CASSVLPTSTDTQYF.

CDR3 amino acids: CASSQLGTSDYTDTQYF. The chain couples TRBV3-1 to TRBJ2-3; the TRBD2 assignment by TCRdb is unverifiable without DNA. The CDR3 runs 17 residues. The germline V gene encodes CDR1 LGHDT and CDR2 YNNKEL (reference sequence).

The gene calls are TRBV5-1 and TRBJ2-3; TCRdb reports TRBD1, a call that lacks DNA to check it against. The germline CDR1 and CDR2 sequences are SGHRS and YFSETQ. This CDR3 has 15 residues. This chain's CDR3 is CASSLGDRLVDTQYF.

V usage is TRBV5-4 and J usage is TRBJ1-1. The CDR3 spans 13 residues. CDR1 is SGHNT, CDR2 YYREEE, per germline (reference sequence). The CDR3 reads CASSRPQSTEAFF.

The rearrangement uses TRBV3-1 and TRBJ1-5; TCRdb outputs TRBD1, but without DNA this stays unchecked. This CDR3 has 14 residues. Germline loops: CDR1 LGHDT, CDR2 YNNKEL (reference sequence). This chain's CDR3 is CASSQGQAWEPQHF.

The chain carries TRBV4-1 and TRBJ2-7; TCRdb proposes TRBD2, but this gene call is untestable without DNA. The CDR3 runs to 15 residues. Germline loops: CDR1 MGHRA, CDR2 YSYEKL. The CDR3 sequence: CASSQDQGLIDEQYF.